These T cell receptor beta chains were read from a single sample in a study of response to subunit inactivated influenza vaccine. Each CDR3 protein gets one entry after TCRdb re-called the RT-PCR reads with MiXCR. The sample lists 400,000 to 650,000 distinct CDR3 sequences, around 7.9% occurring once. Specimen: PBMCs from blood, collected roughly 24 months after vaccination. The origin of the receptors is a man between 50 and 75 years old who received an inactivated influenza vaccine. Both conserved end residues are part of each CDR3. A D gene is named only where the DNA matches it firmly. Clone size is not always given. Where it is, it says once, few, many or a class for expanded clones.

>TRBV20-1|TRBJ2-5|.|TRBD2
TGCAGCCTCTCCGGGACTAGGGCTTCAGGGACCCAGTACTTC
CSLSGTRASGTQYF
>TRBV7-2|TRBJ2-1|few|TRBD2
TGTGCCAGCCTGGTAGAAGCGGGAATCAGACACAATGAGCAGTTCTTC
CASLVEAGIRHNEQFF
>TRBV24-1|TRBJ1-2|.|TRBD1
TGTGCCACCAGTGACCCGGACAGGGAGGGTAGTGGCTACACCTTC
CATSDPDREGSGYTF
>TRBV10-1|TRBJ2-5|few|.
TGCGCCAGCAGCGCGGGACCAAAAGAGACCCAGTACTTC
CASSAGPKETQYF
>TRBV12-3/TRBV12-4|TRBJ2-1|many|TRBD2
TGTGCCAGCAGTTTTTCGAGCGGGAGAGTGGGTGAGCAGTTCTTC
CASSFSSGRVGEQFF
>TRBV6-1|TRBJ2-5|few|TRBD2
TGTGCCAGCAGGCCGGGACTAGCGCCAGAGACCCAGTACTTC
CASRPGLAPETQYF
>TRBV7-2|TRBJ2-4|.|TRBD2
TGTGCCAGCAGCCCGGGACTAGCGGGGGGAAACATTCAGTACTTC
CASSPGLAGGNIQYF
>TRBV20-1|TRBJ1-1|few|.
TGCAGTGCTAAATGGACAGTGAACACTGAAGCTTTCTTT
CSAKWTVNTEAFF
>TRBV20-1|TRBJ1-1|.|.
TGCAGTGCTAGAAGCGGAAGGGAGAACACTGAAGCTTTCTTT
CSARSGRENTEAFF
>TRBV28|TRBJ1-2|.|.
TGTGCCGGATGGGGAGGGGGGGCTAACGGCTACACCTTC
CAGWGGGANGYTF
>TRBV6-1|TRBJ2-5|.|.
TGTGCCAGCAGCAGAACCTACAGGGAAGGAGAGACCCAGTACTTC
CASSRTYREGETQYF
>TRBV20-1|TRBJ2-1|many|.
TGCAGTGCTAGAGATCAGCGGGTCTACAATGAGCAGTTCTTC
CSARDQRVYNEQFF
>TRBV25-1|TRBJ2-4|few|.
TGTGCCAGCAGTGACCCGGGAGACCTAGCCAAAAACATTCAGTACTTC
CASSDPGDLAKNIQYF
>TRBV27|TRBJ1-1|many|.
TGTGCCAGCAGTCCGACCGGGACGTACACTGAAGCTTTCTTT
CASSPTGTYTEAFF
>TRBV4-3|TRBJ1-1|.|.
TGCGCCAGCAGCCAAGGTTCTAATACAGGGCGGACTGAAGCTTTCTTT
CASSQGSNTGRTEAFF
>TRBV7-3|TRBJ2-1|many|TRBD2
TGTGCCAGCAGCTTATGGGCTAGCGGGAGTGCGGATGAGCAGTTCTTC
CASSLWASGSADEQFF
>TRBV15|TRBJ1-3|many|.
TGTGCCACCAGCAGAGATTGGGGGGGCTCTGGAAACACCATATATTTT
CATSRDWGGSGNTIYF
>TRBV5-1|TRBJ1-4|many|.
TGCGCCAGCAGCTTGGGGTACGGAGAAAAACTGTTTTTT
CASSLGYGEKLFF
>TRBV12-3/TRBV12-4|TRBJ2-5|few|TRBD1
TGTGCCAGCAGTTTATCCGGGACAGGGGGAGAGACCCAGTACTTC
CASSLSGTGGETQYF
>TRBV28|TRBJ1-4|few|.
TGTGCCACCCTCGCGGCACCAAATGAAAAACTGTTTTTT
CATLAAPNEKLFF
>TRBV6-1|TRBJ2-1|few|TRBD2
TGTGCCAGCACCAACCTGGGACTAGCGGGGGTCGAGCAGTTCTTC
CASTNLGLAGVEQFF
>TRBV6-5|TRBJ2-4|.|.
TGTGCCAGCAGTTACGCGACCAGGGGGGACATTCAGTACTTC
CASSYATRGDIQYF
>TRBV9|TRBJ2-2|few|.
TGTGCCAGCAGCCAACGCGGGGACAGACACACCGGGGAGCTGTTTTTT
CASSQRGDRHTGELFF
>TRBV4-2|TRBJ2-3|.|.
TGTGCCAGCAGCCAAGAAATAGTAGTTGGCTTATCTCATACGCAGTATTTT
CASSQEIVVGLSHTQYF
>TRBV4-2|TRBJ2-3|many|TRBD1
TGTGCCAGCAGCCAAGAATATCGCGGGACAGGGATTACAGATACGCAGTATTTT
CASSQEYRGTGITDTQYF
>TRBV28|TRBJ2-4|few|.
TGTGCCAGCAGACAAAAGGCCGGGACACTTCTAGCCAAAAACATTCAGTACTTC
CASRQKAGTLLAKNIQYF
>TRBV11-2|TRBJ1-1|.|TRBD1
TGTGCCAGCAGCTTCCTCGTCTACGCTCCCCAGGGGGAGAACACTGAAGCTTTCTTT
CASSFLVYAPQGENTEAFF
>TRBV27|TRBJ1-6|many|.
TGTGCCAGCAGCATGATCAGTCATCCAGGATCACCCCTCCACTTT
CASSMISHPGSPLHF
>TRBV12-3/TRBV12-4|TRBJ1-1|many|.
TGTGCCAGCAGTCTTCGACAGGACACTGAAGCTTTCTTT
CASSLRQDTEAFF
>TRBV9|TRBJ1-5|many|.
TGTGCCAGCAGCGTAGGTGGGTCACCCGATCAGCCCCAGCATTTT
CASSVGGSPDQPQHF
>TRBV20-1|TRBJ2-7|few|.
TGCAGTGCGACGCTCCCCTCCTACGAGCAGTACTTC
CSATLPSYEQYF
>TRBV27|TRBJ2-1|.|.
TGTGCCAGCAGTTTCCGTTACAATAACGAGCAGTTCTTC
CASSFRYNNEQFF
>TRBV6-5|TRBJ2-7|.|.
TGTGCCAGCAGTTACACCCGGGCCTCCTACGAGCAGTACTTC
CASSYTRASYEQYF
>TRBV24-1|TRBJ2-7|many|.
TGTGCCACCAGTGCGGCGAGCTCCTACGAGCAGTACTTC
CATSAASSYEQYF
>TRBV20-1|TRBJ2-7|many|TRBD2
TGCAGTGCTAGAGTGTTTGGGGGACTAGAAGAGCAGTACTTC
CSARVFGGLEEQYF
>TRBV4-3|TRBJ2-3|many|TRBD2
TGCGCCAGCAGCCAAGCCGGCGGGAGAGCGATTGATACGCAGTATTTT
CASSQAGGRAIDTQYF
>TRBV5-1|TRBJ2-2|many|.
TGCGCCAGCAGAACAGGGTCCTCCGGGGAGCTGTTTTTT
CASRTGSSGELFF
>TRBV20-1|TRBJ1-4|few|.
TGCAGTGCTAGAGATTGGGCAACTAATGAAAAACTGTTTTTT
CSARDWATNEKLFF
>TRBV11-2|TRBJ2-7|.|.
TGTGCCAGCAGCCGGAGTTGGACCGATACCTACGAGCAGTACTTC
CASSRSWTDTYEQYF
>TRBV28|TRBJ1-5|many|.
TGTGCCAGCGCCCGGGACAGCAATCAGCCCCAGCATTTT
CASARDSNQPQHF
>TRBV5-5|TRBJ2-7|few|.
TGTGCCAGCAGCTGGGGGACATTGGGCAACGAGCAGTACTTC
CASSWGTLGNEQYF
>TRBV28|TRBJ2-2|few|.
TGTGCCAGCAGTCCCACAGGGAAGGGCGGGGAGCTGTTTTTT
CASSPTGKGGELFF
>TRBV14|TRBJ2-3|many|.
TGTGCCAGCAGCCAAGAGGGGACGGCGAACACAGATACGCAGTATTTT
CASSQEGTANTDTQYF
>TRBV5-1|TRBJ2-2|.|.
TGCGCCAGCAGCTTGGTACGGGGTCAGGAGCTGTTTTTT
CASSLVRGQELFF
>TRBV29-1|TRBJ2-1|.|.
TGCAGCGTCGCGACGGCGGGCAATGAGCAGTTCTTC
CSVATAGNEQFF
>TRBV6-2/TRBV6-3|TRBJ2-7|many|TRBD2
TGTGCCACGACGGATGGGAGCGGGAGTAGGAGCGAGCAGTACTTC
CATTDGSGSRSEQYF
>TRBV11-2|TRBJ2-2|.|.
TGTGCCAGCAGCTACCTAGGGGCCGTAACCTCGGTTACCGGGGAGCTGTTTTTT
CASSYLGAVTSVTGELFF
>TRBV29-1|TRBJ2-5|.|TRBD1
TGCAGCGTGGCGGGACAGGTGGTAGGGACCCAGTACTTC
CSVAGQVVGTQYF
>TRBV11-2|TRBJ2-4|many|.
TGTGCCAGCAGTGAGTTCTCAAAAGGAATTCAGTACTTC
CASSEFSKGIQYF
>TRBV20-1|TRBJ2-2|few|.
TGCAGTGCACCGTACCGGGTTGGGTCCGGGGAGCTGTTTTTT
CSAPYRVGSGELFF
>TRBV9|TRBJ2-1|few|.
TGTGCCAGCAGCGTAGGACGGAGCTCCTACAATGAGCAGTTCTTC
CASSVGRSSYNEQFF
>TRBV20-1|TRBJ2-3|many|.
TGCAGTGCTAGAGATCGGGTAACAGGATTGGATACGCAGTATTTT
CSARDRVTGLDTQYF
>TRBV6-2/TRBV6-3|TRBJ2-5|.|.
TGTGCCAGCAGTTTATTCCGGGTCCGACTACAAGAGACCCAGTACTTC
CASSLFRVRLQETQYF
>TRBV20-1|TRBJ2-1|few|.
TGCAGTGCGGAACCTCTTACACGCTCCTACAATGAGCAGTTCTTC
CSAEPLTRSYNEQFF
>TRBV12-3/TRBV12-4|TRBJ2-1|few|.
TGTGCCAGCAGTTTAGCCCTCAGGGTTAATGAGCAGTTCTTC
CASSLALRVNEQFF
>TRBV20-1|TRBJ2-1|many|.
TGCAGTGCTAGCCCCTCAACAACCTCCTACAATGAGCAGTTCTTC
CSASPSTTSYNEQFF
>TRBV18|TRBJ1-5|.|.
TGTGCCAGCTCACCGAAGTGGGGAGATGATCAGCCCCAGCATTTT
CASSPKWGDDQPQHF